This is a list of T cell receptor beta chains from one sample in a study of siplizumab effects on memory and regulatory T cells. TCRdb's copy holds only in-frame clones and misses some; the assay was immunoSEQ multiplex PCR. Here the sample spans roughly 120,000 clones, less than 95% being singletons. Material for sequencing was non-Treg CD4+ T cells sorted from blood. Every receptor here comes from a human donor in good health. The CDR3 runs from the conserved cysteine through the conserved F or W. The D gene is left open where the match is weak. Clone size is stated in some rows and not others, as once, few, many or a class when expanded.

TRBJ1-1 TRBV11-3 NA NA TGTGCCAGCAGCCCGCGAGGGTCGAACACTGAAGCTTTCTTT CASSPRGSNTEAFF
TRBJ1-1 TRBV11-2 NA TRBD1 TGTGCCAGCAGGTTTAGTGGGACAGGGGGAGTGAAAGCTTTCTTT CASRFSGTGGVKAFF
TRBJ1-1 TRBV19 NA NA TGTGCCAGTAGTATGAGAAGGGGCCTGAACACTGAAGCTTTCTTT CASSMRRGLNTEAFF
TRBJ1-1 TRBV7-3 NA TRBD1 TGTGCCAGCAGCTTAGGGACAGGGGGCGAAACTGAAGCTTTCTTT CASSLGTGGETEAFF
TRBJ2-2 TRBV5-6 once NA TGTGCCAGCAGCTTCCGAGGGGAGCTGTTTTTT CASSFRGELFF
TRBJ2-5 TRBV19 NA TRBD1 TGTGCCAGTAGTCCCCGGGACAGGGCCTACCAAGAGACCCAGTACTTC CASSPRDRAYQETQYF
TRBJ1-1 TRBV5-1 NA NA TGCGCCAGCAGCCCGACGGAGGGGTTGAACACTGAAGCTTTCTTT CASSPTEGLNTEAFF
TRBJ2-7 TRBV10-3 NA TRBD2 TGTGCCATCGCCCTTTTCCTCGGGACTAGCATCAACGAGCAGTACTTC CAIALFLGTSINEQYF
TRBJ2-7 TRBV9 NA TRBD2 TGTGCCAGCAGCGTAGGGGCTAGCGGAATATACGAGCAGTACTTC CASSVGASGIYEQYF
TRBJ2-3 TRBV5-1 NA TRBD1 TGCGCCAGCAGCCTTGACTCGGGACAGGGGGCTGGTACGCAGTATTTT CASSLDSGQGAGTQYF
TRBJ2-7 TRBV5-4 NA NA TGTGCCAGCAGCTTGTTATACCCCTCCGAGCAGTACTTC CASSLLYPSEQYF
TRBJ2-6 TRBV7-6 NA NA TGTGCCAGCAGCGAGGTAGATTCTGGGGCCAACGTCCTGACTTTC CASSEVDSGANVLTF
TRBJ1-1 TRBV7-9 NA TRBD1 TGTGCCAGCAGGAATAGGGGGCAGGAAGCTTTCTTT CASRNRGQEAFF
TRBJ2-5 TRBV6-1 once TRBD1 TGTGCCAGCAGCAACTACAGGGGGCGGGGGGAGACCCAGTACTTC CASSNYRGRGETQYF
TRBJ2-1 TRBV5-1 NA NA TGCGCCAGCAGCTTGGCCCCGAGTACCTACAATGAGCAGTTCTTC CASSLAPSTYNEQFF
TRBJ2-7 TRBV27 NA NA TGTGCCAGCAGTATCAGAAAAGTTGGCGAGCAGTACTTC CASSIRKVGEQYF
TRBJ2-3 TRBV15 NA NA TGTGCCACCAGCAGAGCCCCCGAGGGTACGCAGTATTTT CATSRAPEGTQYF
TRBJ2-2 TRBV6-6 NA NA TGTGCCAGCACCGGCGGGGAGCTGTTTTTT CASTGGELFF
TRBJ1-5 TRBV25-1 NA NA TGTGCCAGCAGTGGTGCGGGGGGCCCTCAGGATCAGCCCCAGCATTTT CASSGAGGPQDQPQHF
TRBJ2-3 TRBV7-2 NA TRBD2 TGTGCCAGCAGCTTAGCGATAGGATCTAGCGGGGGACGAGATACGCAGTATTTT CASSLAIGSSGGRDTQYF
TRBJ1-2 TRBV6-1 NA NA TGTGCCAGCAACAGCGGAGTGAGGTATGGCTACACCTTC CASNSGVRYGYTF
TRBJ2-1 TRBV5-1 few NA TGCGCCAGCAGCTCACCAGAACGATTTAGCGTAGATGACTACAATGAGCAGTTCTTC CASSSPERFSVDDYNEQFF
TRBJ2-7 TRBV18 NA NA TGTGCCAGCTCACCACCGAATTCTTACTACGAGCAGTACTTC CASSPPNSYYEQYF
TRBJ2-7 TRBV5-1 NA NA TGCGCCAGCGTCTTAGGGACGTACGAGCAGTACTTC CASVLGTYEQYF
TRBJ2-4 TRBV2 NA NA TGTGCCAGCAGTCAGGGGGGAAACATTCAGTACTTC CASSQGGNIQYF
TRBJ2-3 TRBV7-8 NA NA TGTGCCAGCAGCTTTGCCGGGGACACAGATACGCAGTATTTT CASSFAGDTDTQYF
TRBJ1-4 TRBV5-1 NA TRBD1 TGCGCCAGCAGCTTGGGGGCCCAGGGGGGAGCTAATGAAAAACTGTTTTTT CASSLGAQGGANEKLFF
TRBJ2-6 TRBV5-1 NA NA TGCGCCAGCAGCTGGGAGACAAGAGGGGTCTCTGGGGCCAACGTCCTGACTTTC CASSWETRGVSGANVLTF
TRBJ2-5 TRBV5-1 NA NA TGCGCCAGCAGCCTGCAGGGGCCCCAAGAGACCCAGTACTTC CASSLQGPQETQYF
TRBJ2-5 TRBV5-6 NA NA TGTGCCAGCAGCTTGGAGTACCAAGAGACCCAGTACTTC CASSLEYQETQYF
TRBJ2-5 TRBV30 NA NA TGTGCCTGGAGCCTTGTGACCCAGTACTTC CAWSLVTQYF
TRBJ2-6 TRBV29-1 NA NA TGCAGCGTTGGACACCGCTCTGGGGCCAACGTCCTGACTTTC CSVGHRSGANVLTF
TRBJ2-1 TRBV7-9 NA NA TGTGCCAGCAGCATACAGGGACGAGCGGAGGAGGGCTACAATGAGCAGTTCTTC CASSIQGRAEEGYNEQFF
TRBJ2-1 TRBV4-1 NA TRBD2 TGCGCCAGCAGCCAAGGTCTCGTACTAGCGGCCTACAATGAGCAGTTCTTC CASSQGLVLAAYNEQFF
TRBJ2-6 TRBV5-1 once TRBD1 TGCGCCAGCAGCAGGACAGGGTCGGGGGCCAACGTCCTGACTTTC CASSRTGSGANVLTF
TRBJ1-2 TRBV9 NA NA TGTGCCAGCAGCGTAGACGGAGTGGGGGGCTACACCTTC CASSVDGVGGYTF
TRBJ2-7 TRBV19 few TRBD1 TGTGCCAGTAGGAGGACAGGGTTGGACGAGCAGTACTTC CASRRTGLDEQYF
TRBJ2-7 TRBV28 NA TRBD1 TGTGCCAGCAGTTCCGGACAGGGCACCTACGAGCAGTACTTC CASSSGQGTYEQYF
TRBJ2-3 TRBV28 NA TRBD2 TGTGCCAGCAGTACCCCGACTAGCGGGAGCACAGATACGCAGTATTTT CASSTPTSGSTDTQYF
TRBJ2-3 TRBV5-1 NA TRBD2 TGCGCCAGCAGCGCGCCGGGACTAGCGGGACCCAGGGGGACGCAGTATTTT CASSAPGLAGPRGTQYF
TRBJ1-2 TRBV5-1 NA NA TGCGCCAGCAGCAAAACAGACTATGGCTACACCTTC CASSKTDYGYTF
TRBJ2-2 TRBV13 NA TRBD1 TGTGCCAGCAGCGATGACAGGGGCGGCGATTATTCGAACACCGGGGAGCTGTTTTTT CASSDDRGGDYSNTGELFF
TRBJ1-2 TRBV2 NA NA TGTGCCAGCAGGGAGGACAGCAACTATGGCTACACCTTC CASREDSNYGYTF
TRBJ1-4 TRBV5-4 once NA TGTGCCAGCAGCTTGCGTCCTGAAAAACTGTTTTTT CASSLRPEKLFF
TRBJ2-1 TRBV4-1 NA TRBD2 TGCGCCAGCAGCCAACCCAGGGAGCGGGAGGGAAATGAGCAGTTCTTC CASSQPREREGNEQFF
TRBJ2-2 TRBV13 NA TRBD2 TGTGCCAGCAGCGTCCGGGGAGCGGGAGATGGCACCGGGGAGCTGTTTTTT CASSVRGAGDGTGELFF
TRBJ1-3 TRBV28 NA NA TGTGCCAGCAGGGGGTCGGGCTCTGGAAACACCATATATTTT CASRGSGSGNTIYF
TRBJ1-1 TRBV6-5 NA TRBD1 TGTGCCAGCAGTCGACAGGGGAACACTGAAGCTTTCTTT CASSRQGNTEAFF
TRBJ1-1 TRBV5-4 NA NA TGTGCCAGCAGCTACCCCCCCACTGAAGCTTTCTTT CASSYPPTEAFF
TRBJ2-2 TRBV19 NA TRBD1 TGTGCCAGTAAACATTTGACGGGACAGGGAGGCACCGGGGAGCTGTTTTTT CASKHLTGQGGTGELFF
TRBJ2-7 TRBV4-1 NA NA TGCGCCAGCAGCCAAAGCGGCTACGAGCAGTACTTC CASSQSGYEQYF
TRBJ2-1 TRBV10-3 NA NA TGTGCCATCAGTGGAGCGGTGAGCTCCTACAATGAGCAGTTCTTC CAISGAVSSYNEQFF
TRBJ1-2 TRBV6-5 NA TRBD1 TGTGCCAGCAGTCGGACAGGTTTAGATGGCTACACCTTC CASSRTGLDGYTF
TRBJ2-1 TRBV6-5 NA TRBD1 TGTGCCAGCAGTTACCGACAGGGCGGGTCAAATGAGCAGTTCTTC CASSYRQGGSNEQFF
TRBJ1-2 TRBV6-5 NA TRBD1 TGTGCCAGCAGTTACCCAGGACAGGGCGGCTACACCTTC CASSYPGQGGYTF
TRBJ2-3 TRBV5-1 NA TRBD2 TGCGCCAGCGGTAGCGGGGAAGGCACAGATACGCAGTATTTT CASGSGEGTDTQYF
TRBJ1-1 TRBV5-1 NA NA TGCGCCAGCAGCTTCGAGGCGGGGAACACTGAAGCTTTCTTT CASSFEAGNTEAFF
TRBJ2-2 TRBV7-9 NA TRBD1 TGTGCCAGCAGCTCTCCGGGACAGGGGGCGACCGGGGAGCTGTTTTTT CASSSPGQGATGELFF
TRBJ2-1 TRBV9 NA TRBD1 TGTGCCAGCAGCGTAGACGGAACAGGGGGCCTCTACCACAATGAGCAGTTCTTC CASSVDGTGGLYHNEQFF